What follows describes a single T cell receptor (beta chain). This entry comes from a study of blood T cell repertoires in COVID-19. The assay was immunoSEQ multiplex PCR, and TCRdb's table has in-frame clones only and misses some. The repertoire has 200,000 to 300,000 clones, roughly 87% of them found once; the top ten carry 2.6%. The CDR3 extends over 15 amino acids. Germline CDR1 reads SGHVS; CDR2 reads FQNEAQ. V lost 4 bases to trimming and J lost 4 bases, with 14 bases between them. The TCR sequence derives from a woman in her thirties with acute COVID-19. Sequenced material: PBMCs or T cells enriched from blood (not recorded which). The rearrangement links TRBV7-8 to TRBJ1-3; TRBD1 is a possible D gene (5 bases). The CDR3 loop reads CASSYIEGEGNTIYF. CDR3 coding DNA: TGTGCCAGCAGCTACATTGAAGGGGAAGGAAACACCATATATTTT.